Below are 7 T cell receptor beta chains sequenced from a single sample in a study of shared clonotypes between healthy human individuals. Some clones are missing from TCRdb's copy, which holds only in-frame ones; the method was immunoSEQ multiplex PCR. Of some 360,000 clones in the sample, over 70% were seen once. Specimen: memory CD4+ T cells sorted from blood. Documented subset: CD45RA-negative fraction. The receptors were sampled from a man aged 30-40 years in good health.

This clone has only a few counts. The CDR3 DNA sequence: TGTGCCAGTAGTATTCAACTTTACAATGAGCAGTTCTTC. This encodes CASSIQLYNEQFF. The chain carries TRBV19 and TRBJ2-1; D ambiguous. CDR3 size: 13 residues. V dropped 3 bases and J dropped 4 bases, with 7 bases sitting between them. The germline V gene has CDR1 LNHDA and CDR2 SQIVND (reference sequence).

This clone came up a few times. This chain connects TRBV6-1 to TRBJ2-2; weak D call: TRBD1 (5 bases). V gave up 6 bases and J gave up 1 base, with 9 bases separating them. The CDR3 loop spans 14 amino acids. The germline gives CDR1 MNHNS, CDR2 SASEGT. CDR3 sequence (DNA): TGTGCCAGCAGACAGGCAAAGAACACCGGGGAGCTGTTTTTT. Its translation is CASRQAKNTGELFF.

The genes are TRBV9 and TRBJ2-3; D might be TRBD1 (5 bases). This CDR3 contains 13 residues. With 0 bases removed from V and 4 bases from J, the gap between germline ends came to 6 bases. Germline V gene sequence: CDR1 SGDLS, CDR2 YYNGEE. CDR3 sequence reads: CASSVAGSDTQYF. The CDR3, as DNA: TGTGCCAGCAGCGTAGCAGGGTCAGATACGCAGTATTTT.

The rearrangement links TRBV11-2 to TRBJ2-4; 15 bases agree with TRBD2. J gave up 6 bases and V 6 bases, and 12 bases lay outside the gene matches. Germline V gives CDR1 SGHAT, CDR2 FQNNGV. This CDR3 comprises 18 residues. The CDR3 sequence is CASSSRTSGRGFGNIQYF. CDR3 nucleotides: TGTGCCAGCAGTTCCCGGACTAGCGGGAGGGGATTTGGAAACATTCAGTACTTC.

The CDR3 region has the DNA TGTGCCAGCAGTGCTAGCGGGACCGAGCAGTTCTTC. The encoded protein is CASSASGTEQFF. The rearrangement links TRBV2 to TRBJ2-1; 9 positions match TRBD2. The CDR3 is 12 amino acids. V lost 4 bases to trimming and J lost 10 bases; unmatched junction nucleotides: 2. CDR1 and CDR2 from the germline V gene are SNHLY and FYNNEI.

The rearrangement joins TRBV5-6 to TRBJ2-7; TRBD1 aligns across 8 bases. The CDR3 contains 15 residues. The V gene's germline CDR1 is SGHDT and CDR2 YYEEEE. With 0 bases clipped from V and 4 bases from J, the junction kept 6 bases outside the gene matches. The CDR3 nucleotides are TGTGCCAGCAGCTTGGCCGGGACAGGAGTATACGAGCAGTACTTC. It translates to CASSLAGTGVYEQYF. The full variable domain, completed using reference TRBV5-6 and TRBJ2-7, is DAGVTQSPTHLIKTRGQQVTLRCSPKSGHDTVSWYQQALGQGPQFIFQYYEEEERQRGNFPDRFSGHQFPNYSSELNVNALLLGDSALYLCASSLAGTGVYEQYFGPGTRLTVT.

The table lists this clone with many counts. The V gene is TRBV4-1, the J gene TRBJ2-7, with 10 bases lining up with TRBD1. CDR3 length equals 16 residues. The J segment lost 1 base and the V segment lost 5 bases, leaving 8 bases of the junction unmatched. Germline CDR1 is MGHRA and CDR2 is YSYEKL. This CDR3 is CASSNDRTGGSYEQYF. The CDR3 nucleotides are TGCGCCAGCAGCAATGATCGGACAGGGGGTTCCTACGAGCAGTACTTC.